This passage covers 27 T cell receptor beta chains from one sample sequenced in a study of beta chain features in type 1 diabetes. General study points: Across all four CD4+ subsets, people with type 1 diabetes showed modestly shorter TCRB CDR3s.

Their antigens are not known. As every portion of the isolated RNA was reverse transcribed, the sequencing read expressed TCRB transcripts. This table comes from immunoSEQ multiplex PCR, and its TCRdb copy is limited to in-frame clones, with some not included. The data hold about 390,000 clones, with roughly a tenth observed a single time. The sequencing sample was made of central memory CD4+ T cells from blood. These receptors originate from a young man with type 1 diabetes.

This clone has a handful of counts. The chain links TRBV5-1 to TRBJ2-5, with 8 nucleotides matching TRBD1. J was trimmed by 5 bases and V by 5 bases; bases with no gene match: 11. The CDR3 runs to 15 residues. The germline V gene has CDR1 SGHRS and CDR2 YFSETQ. This CDR3 is CASSSQGAEGETQYF. For the CDR3, the DNA is TGCGCCAGCAGTTCCCAGGGGGCTGAGGGGGAGACCCAGTACTTC.

The table lists this clone with a few counts. V and J are TRBV30 and TRBJ2-1, with TRBD2 as a possible D gene (5 bases). The CDR3 runs to 16 residues. V dropped 3 bases and J dropped 6 bases, with 21 bases sitting between them. Germline CDR1 reads GTSNPN; CDR2 reads SVGIG (reference sequence). The CDR3 reads CAWSTRYRGSGNEQFF. For the CDR3, the DNA is TGTGCCTGGAGCACCCGCTACAGAGGGTCGGGCAATGAGCAGTTCTTC.

This clone was found many times. CDR3 amino acids: CASSLVGTGTTEAFF. Written as DNA, the CDR3 is TGTGCCAGCAGCTTGGTAGGGACAGGGACCACTGAAGCTTTCTTT. V and J are TRBV5-6 and TRBJ1-1; 9 nucleotides align to TRBD1. The trim removed 0 bases at V and 4 bases at J, leaving 4 bases unmatched. The CDR3 is 15 amino acids. CDR1 is SGHDT, CDR2 YYEEEE, per germline. Full variable domain (outside the CDR3, taken from reference TRBV5-6 and TRBJ1-1): DAGVTQSPTHLIKTRGQQVTLRCSPKSGHDTVSWYQQALGQGPQFIFQYYEEEERQRGNFPDRFSGHQFPNYSSELNVNALLLGDSALYLCASSLVGTGTTEAFFGQGTRLTVV.

V and J are TRBV10-3 and TRBJ2-5; TRBD1 is a possible D gene (6 bases). The J call may be wrong; the DNA end is better matched by TRBJ2-7. CDR3 size: 12 residues. Germline assignment: CDR1 ENHRY and CDR2 SYGVKD. The CDR3 sequence is CAIGPTGNEQYF. For the CDR3, the DNA is TGTGCCATCGGCCCGACAGGCAACGAGCAGTACTTC.

There are a few counts of this clone. The rearrangement links TRBV30 to TRBJ1-1, with D uncertain. V was trimmed by 5 bases and J by 5 bases, leaving 18 bases between them. The CDR3 has 14 amino acids. Germline V gene sequence: CDR1 GTSNPN, CDR2 SVGIG (reference sequence). The CDR3 loop is CAWGERRGGTEAFF. DNA of the CDR3: TGTGCCTGGGGGGAAAGGCGCGGAGGGACTGAAGCTTTCTTT.

This clone was detected only a few times. The chain has TRBV28 and TRBJ2-1, with 14 bases that match TRBD2. The CDR3 spans 14 residues. Germline values: CDR1 MDHEN, CDR2 SYDVKM. Trimming removed 5 bases from V and 15 bases from J; junction bases left unmatched: 9. The CDR3 nucleotides are TGTGCCAGCAGTCAGGGGACTAGCGGGAGAATTTGGTTCTTC. This encodes CASSQGTSGRIWFF.

The chain has TRBV7-2 and TRBJ2-1, with TRBD2 identical over 7 bases. The ends lost 1 base at V and 3 bases at J; junction bases unmatched: 6. The CDR3 consists of 16 residues. Germline assignment: CDR1 SGHTA and CDR2 FQGNSA. The DNA for the CDR3 is TGTGCCAGCAGCTTAGATAGCGGGCTTTTCTACAATGAGCAGTTCTTC. It translates to CASSLDSGLFYNEQFF.

The J gene is TRBJ1-2, the V gene TRBV5-1; D unclear. This CDR3 contains 14 residues. Trimming removed 2 bases at V and 0 bases at J, with 8 bases between. In germline, CDR1 is SGHRS, CDR2 YFSETQ. CDR3 in DNA: TGCGCCAGCAGCTTTCAGGATGCTAACTATGGCTACACCTTC. This encodes CASSFQDANYGYTF.

This clone has a handful of counts. The rearrangement joins TRBV30 to TRBJ1-2; D call uncertain. Germline values: CDR1 GTSNPN, CDR2 SVGIG (reference sequence). There are 13 residues in the CDR3. V dropped 3 bases and J dropped 6 bases, with 14 bases sitting between them. CDR3 coding DNA: TGTGCCTGGAGGGACGTGGTATGGAATGGCTACACCTTC. Protein sequence: CAWRDVVWNGYTF.

This chain joins TRBV5-1 and TRBJ2-3; D is perhaps TRBD2 (6 bases). Germline V CDR1 and CDR2: SGHRS, YFSETQ. This CDR3 contains 15 residues. Deletions cut 0 bases from V and 2 bases from J, with 10 bases between. For the CDR3, the DNA is TGCGCCAGCAGCTTGGATCTAGCGAACACAGATACGCAGTATTTT. The encoded protein is CASSLDLANTDTQYF.

The CDR3 sequence is CASSLLPRASGQGNEQFF. In DNA, the CDR3 is TGTGCCAGCAGCTTACTCCCCCGGGCTAGCGGGCAGGGCAATGAGCAGTTCTTC. This sequence joins TRBV7-3 and TRBJ2-1, with 8 bases aligning to TRBD2. The CDR3 sequence is 18 residues long. V lost 2 bases, J lost 6 bases, and 15 bases stayed unmatched. CDR1 and CDR2 (germline): SGHTA, FQGTGA.

V is TRBV29-1 and J is TRBJ1-4; the D is unclear. CDR1 and CDR2 (germline): SQVTM, ANQGSEA. Trimming removed 4 bases at V and 8 bases at J, with 8 bases between. This CDR3 is built from 11 residues. The CDR3 nucleotides read TGCAGCGTTGCATCGCGAGAAAAACTGTTTTTT. It encodes CSVASREKLFF.

This chain uses TRBV7-2 with TRBJ2-6; D perhaps matches TRBD1 (5 bases). Trimming left V 4 bases short and J 4 bases short, with 20 bases between. The CDR3 runs 18 residues. The germline CDR1 and CDR2 sequences are SGHTA and FQGNSA. CDR3 sequence: CASSSFSIGAPGANVLTF. The CDR3 bases are TGTGCCAGCAGCTCCTTTTCTATAGGGGCACCCGGGGCCAACGTCCTGACTTTC.

The chain combines TRBV10-3 with TRBJ1-4; 7 nucleotides align to TRBD1. This CDR3 has 14 residues. The germline gives CDR1 ENHRY, CDR2 SYGVKD. V gave up 7 bases and J gave up 8 bases; unmatched junction bases: 10. The CDR3 sequence: CAIMDRQGDEKLFF. The CDR3 DNA follows: TGTGCCATCATGGACCGGCAGGGGGACGAAAAACTGTTTTTT.

This chain connects TRBV10-3 to TRBJ1-3, with unresolved D. This CDR3 region has 12 residues. Germline CDR1 and CDR2: ENHRY and SYGVKD. V was shortened by 10 bases and J by 8 bases, with 15 bases between the two germline ends. The CDR3 bases are TGTGCCAGCACATCGGCTGGCGACACCATATATTTT. Translated: CASTSAGDTIYF.

This clone turned up a few times. This rearrangement joins TRBV5-1 to TRBJ2-5, with TRBD2 as a possible D gene (5 bases). Germline loops: CDR1 SGHRS, CDR2 YFSETQ. Trimming left V 2 bases short and J 4 bases short, with 12 bases between. This CDR3 is 14 amino acids long. This CDR3 is CASSFGERRETQYF. The CDR3 DNA is TGCGCCAGCAGCTTCGGGGAACGTCGAGAGACCCAGTACTTC.

This clone was picked up many times. The chain couples TRBV9 to TRBJ2-7; D may be TRBD1 (5 bases). Germline assignment: CDR1 SGDLS and CDR2 YYNGEE. Deletions cut 4 bases from V and 5 bases from J, with 16 bases between. This CDR3 comprises 14 residues. In nucleotides, the CDR3 is TGTGCCAGCAGCCCGGCGCAGGGTGTGAACGAGCAGTACTTC. This gives the protein CASSPAQGVNEQYF.

This clone was seen a handful of times. V usage is TRBV15 and J usage is TRBJ1-4; 9 bases are shared with TRBD1. CDR1 is LNHNV and CDR2 is YYDKDF in the germline V gene (reference sequence). The ends lost 3 bases at V and 15 bases at J; junction bases unmatched: 14. The CDR3 has 15 residues. The CDR3 DNA is TGTGCCACCAGCAGGAACCGGGACAGGGTCTCCAGGTTGTTTTTT. It codes for CATSRNRDRVSRLFF.

This clone was seen a few times. The chain uses TRBV29-1 and TRBJ2-7; D might be TRBD2 (7 bases). The V gene lost 7 bases and the J gene lost 0 bases, with 10 bases spanning the gap. The length of the CDR3 is 12 residues. Germline lookup yields CDR1 SQVTM and CDR2 ANQGSEA. The CDR3 protein is CSAGGPSYEQYF. CDR3 coding DNA: TGCAGCGCCGGGGGGCCCTCCTACGAGCAGTACTTC.

This clone has more than one count but fewer than ten. V is TRBV28 and J is TRBJ1-1; D perhaps matches TRBD1 (5 bases). Germline CDR1 is MDHEN and CDR2 is SYDVKM. The CDR3 is made up of 11 amino acids. V dropped 6 bases and J dropped 11 bases, with 13 bases sitting between them. CDR3 region: CASSLGVGAFF. For the CDR3, the DNA is TGTGCCAGCAGCCTAGGGGTCGGGGCTTTCTTT.

This clone was seen only a few times. This chain joins TRBV5-5 and TRBJ2-3; maybe TRBD1 (5 bases). The CDR3 has 16 amino acids. Trimming stripped 4 bases from V and 2 bases from J, with 17 bases between. Germline values: CDR1 SGHKS, CDR2 YYEKEE (reference sequence). The CDR3 DNA sequence: TGTGCCAGCAGCCGCCCTGGTCAGGGAATCACAGATACGCAGTATTTT. Translating gives CASSRPGQGITDTQYF. Based on the CDR3 plus reference TRBV5-5 and TRBJ2-3, the full variable domain is DAGVTQSPTHLIKTRGQQVTLRCSPISGHKSVSWYQQVLGQGPQFIFQYYEKEERGRGNFPDRFSARQFPNYSSELNVNALLLGDSALYLCASSRPGQGITDTQYFGPGTRLTVL.

This clone was seen a few times. The chain is built from TRBV7-3 and TRBJ2-1, with TRBD2 matching over 9 bases. CDR3 size: 14 residues. The J segment lost 9 bases and the V segment lost 7 bases, leaving 10 bases of the junction unmatched. CDR1 and CDR2 from the germline V gene are SGHTA and FQGTGA. The CDR3 is CASTPGLARGEQFF. CDR3 in DNA: TGTGCCAGCACCCCGGGACTAGCCCGTGGTGAGCAGTTCTTC.

V usage is TRBV7-8 and J usage is TRBJ2-3, with 13 bases matching TRBD2. The ends lost 5 bases at V and 4 bases at J; junction bases unmatched: 3. This CDR3 spans 15 amino acids. Per the germline V gene, CDR1 is SGHVS and CDR2 is FQNEAQ. The CDR3 loop is CASSLGLAGADTQYF. The CDR3 DNA follows: TGTGCCAGCAGCCTCGGACTAGCGGGAGCAGATACGCAGTATTTT. The whole variable domain, remainder taken from reference TRBV7-8 and TRBJ2-3, is GAGVSQSPRYKVAKRGQDVALRCDPISGHVSLFWYQQALGQGPEFLTYFQNEAQLDKSGLPSDRFFAERPEGSVSTLKIQRTQQEDSAVYLCASSLGLAGADTQYFGPGTRLTVL.

This clone has a handful of counts. The chain uses TRBV19 and TRBJ1-3; TRBD1 is a possible D gene (5 bases). There are 14 residues in the CDR3. Germline V lookup: CDR1 LNHDA, CDR2 SQIVND (reference sequence). V lost 7 bases, J lost 0 bases, and 10 bases lay in between. DNA for the CDR3: TGTGCCAGTATCCCAGGGTTCTCTGGAAACACCATATATTTT. It yields the protein CASIPGFSGNTIYF.

This clone has a handful of counts. V usage is TRBV11-2 and J usage is TRBJ2-1, with TRBD2 matching over 8 bases. Germline trimming cut 6 bases from V and 8 bases from J; bases unmatched to any gene: 3. Germline CDR1 is SGHAT and CDR2 is FQNNGV. The CDR3 runs 12 residues. CDR3 bases: TGTGCCAGCAGATTGACTAGCGATGAGCAGTTCTTC. Translating gives CASRLTSDEQFF. Full variable domain (missing parts from reference TRBV11-2 and TRBJ2-1): EAGVAQSPRYKIIEKRQSVAFWCNPISGHATLYWYQQILGQGPKLLIQFQNNGVVDDSQLPKDRFSAERLKGVDSTLKIQPAKLEDSAVYLCASRLTSDEQFFGPGTRLTVL.

This clone was found a few times. The V and J genes are TRBV5-1 and TRBJ1-1, with D possibly TRBD1 on 6 matching bases. Germline values: CDR1 SGHRS, CDR2 YFSETQ. This CDR3 is 14 amino acids long. Between the trimmed V and J ends, which lost 1 base and 6 bases, there was a span of 13 bases. CDR3 in DNA: TGCGCCAGCAGCTTGAATCCAGGGGTCGCTGAAGCTTTCTTT. Translating it yields CASSLNPGVAEAFF. The whole variable domain, remainder taken from reference TRBV5-1 and TRBJ1-1, is KAGVTQTPRYLIKTRGQQVTLSCSPISGHRSVSWYQQTPGQGLQFLFEYFSETQRNKGNFPGRFSGRQFSNSRSEMNVSTLELGDSALYLCASSLNPGVAEAFFGQGTRLTVV.

This clone was detected a few times. The rearrangement links TRBV5-1 to TRBJ2-2, with D maybe TRBD1 (5 bases). The V gene lost 0 bases and the J gene lost 9 bases, with 9 bases spanning the gap. The CDR3 runs to 13 residues. Germline CDR1 is SGHRS and CDR2 is YFSETQ. The CDR3, as DNA: TGCGCCAGCAGCTTGGATGGGGCCTGGGAGCTGTTTTTT. Amino acid sequence: CASSLDGAWELFF.